The clone carrying this T cell receptor beta chain was seen more than once but under ten times. Germline V gene lookup returns CDR1 LNHDA and CDR2 SQIVND (reference sequence). The CDR3 runs to 14 residues. The germline V and J ends were trimmed by 5 bases and 5 bases, with 15 bases remaining between them. Using immunoSEQ multiplex PCR, the repertoire was profiled, and TCRdb retains in-frame clones only, with some absent. Among some 100,000 clones listed, around 90% were seen once. The data originate from a study of siplizumab effects on memory and regulatory T cells. The sequenced sample consisted of CD4+ T cells sorted from blood. The gene calls are TRBV19 and TRBJ1-2; D not resolved. The clonotype originates from a human donor in good health. Some clones in this sample may be carry-over from other donors' samples. CDR3: CASSSGALSYGYTF. The DNA of the CDR3 is TGTGCCAGTAGTTCAGGCGCGCTATCTTATGGCTACACCTTC.